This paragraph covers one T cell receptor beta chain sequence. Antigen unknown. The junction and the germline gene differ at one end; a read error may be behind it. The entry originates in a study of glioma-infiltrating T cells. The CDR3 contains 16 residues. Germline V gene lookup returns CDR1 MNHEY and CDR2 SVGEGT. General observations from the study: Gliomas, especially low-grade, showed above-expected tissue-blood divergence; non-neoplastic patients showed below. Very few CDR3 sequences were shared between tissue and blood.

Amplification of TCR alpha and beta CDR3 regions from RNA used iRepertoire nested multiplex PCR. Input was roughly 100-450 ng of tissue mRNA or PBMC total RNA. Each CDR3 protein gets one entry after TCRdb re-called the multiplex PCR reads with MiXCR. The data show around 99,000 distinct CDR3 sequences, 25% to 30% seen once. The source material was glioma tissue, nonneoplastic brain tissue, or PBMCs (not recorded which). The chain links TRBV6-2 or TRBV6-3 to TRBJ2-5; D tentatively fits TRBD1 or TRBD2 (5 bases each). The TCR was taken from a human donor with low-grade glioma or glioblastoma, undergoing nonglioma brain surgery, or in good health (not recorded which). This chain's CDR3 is CASSLLTGTSKGTKYF. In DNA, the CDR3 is TGTGCCAGCAGCCTTCTTACTGGGACCTCAAAGGGGACCAAGTACTTC.